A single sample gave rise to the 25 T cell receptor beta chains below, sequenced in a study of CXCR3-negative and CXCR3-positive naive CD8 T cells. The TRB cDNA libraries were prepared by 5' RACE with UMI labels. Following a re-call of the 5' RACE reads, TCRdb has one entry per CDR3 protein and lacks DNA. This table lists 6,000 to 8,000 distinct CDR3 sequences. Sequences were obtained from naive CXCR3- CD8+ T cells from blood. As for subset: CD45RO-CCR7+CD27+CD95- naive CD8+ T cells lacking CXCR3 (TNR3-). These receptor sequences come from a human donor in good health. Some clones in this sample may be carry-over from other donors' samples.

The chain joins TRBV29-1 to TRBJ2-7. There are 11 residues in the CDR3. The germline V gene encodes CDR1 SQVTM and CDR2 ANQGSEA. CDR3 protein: CSVGDTYEQYF.

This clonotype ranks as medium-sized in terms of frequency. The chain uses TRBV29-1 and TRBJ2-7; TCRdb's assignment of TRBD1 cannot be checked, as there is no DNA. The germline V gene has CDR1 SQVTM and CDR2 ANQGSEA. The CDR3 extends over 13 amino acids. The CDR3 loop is CSVEDPGVREQYF.

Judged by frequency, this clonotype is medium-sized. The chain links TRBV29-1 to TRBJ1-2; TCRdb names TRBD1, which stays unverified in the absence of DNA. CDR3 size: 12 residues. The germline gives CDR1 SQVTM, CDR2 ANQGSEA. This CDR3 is CSVNGGRSGYTF. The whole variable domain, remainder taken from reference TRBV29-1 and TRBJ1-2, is SAVISQKPSRDICQRGTSLTIQCQVDSQVTMMFWYRQQPGQSLTLIATANQGSEATYESGFVIDKFPISRPNLTFSTLTVSNMSPEDSSIYLCSVNGGRSGYTFGSGTRLTVV.

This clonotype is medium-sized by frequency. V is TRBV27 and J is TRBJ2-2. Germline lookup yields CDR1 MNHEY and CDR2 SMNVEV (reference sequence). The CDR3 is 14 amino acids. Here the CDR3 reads CASSPTWNTGELFF.

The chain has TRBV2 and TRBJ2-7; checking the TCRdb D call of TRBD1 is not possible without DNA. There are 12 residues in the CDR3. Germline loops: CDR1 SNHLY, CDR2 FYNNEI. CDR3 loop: CANGQGRYEQYF.

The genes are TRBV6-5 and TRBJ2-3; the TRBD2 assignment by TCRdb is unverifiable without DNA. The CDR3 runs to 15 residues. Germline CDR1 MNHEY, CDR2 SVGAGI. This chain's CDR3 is CASNTLEGWGDTQYF.

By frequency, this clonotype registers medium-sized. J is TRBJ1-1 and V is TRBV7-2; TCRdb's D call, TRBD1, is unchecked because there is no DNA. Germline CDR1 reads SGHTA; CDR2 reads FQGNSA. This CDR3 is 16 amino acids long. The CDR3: CASSFILGHLNTEAFF.

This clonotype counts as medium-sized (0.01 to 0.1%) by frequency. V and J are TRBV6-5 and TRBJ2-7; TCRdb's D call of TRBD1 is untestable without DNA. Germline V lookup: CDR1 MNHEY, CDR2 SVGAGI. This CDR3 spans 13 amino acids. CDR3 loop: CASSYGRGSEQYF.

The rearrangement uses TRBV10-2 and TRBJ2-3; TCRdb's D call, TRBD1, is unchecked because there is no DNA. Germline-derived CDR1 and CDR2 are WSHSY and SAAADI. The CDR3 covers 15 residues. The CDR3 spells CASTLEPQGPDTQYF.

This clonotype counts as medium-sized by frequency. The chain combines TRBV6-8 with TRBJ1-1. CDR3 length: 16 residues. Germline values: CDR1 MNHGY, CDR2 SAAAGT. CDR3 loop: CASWRKRGIGNTEAFF.

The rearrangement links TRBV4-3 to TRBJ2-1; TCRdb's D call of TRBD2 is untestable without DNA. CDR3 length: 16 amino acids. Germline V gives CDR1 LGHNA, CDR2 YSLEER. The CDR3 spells CASSQDPPSSYNEQFF.

The CDR3 here is CSVSDRVNGYTF. V and J are TRBV29-1 and TRBJ1-2; the D gene TCRdb calls, TRBD1, cannot be checked with no DNA. The CDR3 covers 12 residues. Germline V CDR1 and CDR2: SQVTM, ANQGSEA.

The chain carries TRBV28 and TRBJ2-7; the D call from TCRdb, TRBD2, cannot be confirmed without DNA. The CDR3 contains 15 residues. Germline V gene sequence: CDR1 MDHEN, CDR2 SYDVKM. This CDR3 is CASSPDYGSFNEQYF.

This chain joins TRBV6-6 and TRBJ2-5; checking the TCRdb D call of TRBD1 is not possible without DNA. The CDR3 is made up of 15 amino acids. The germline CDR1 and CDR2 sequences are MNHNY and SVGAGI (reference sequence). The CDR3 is CASSYSRTPGMDQYF.

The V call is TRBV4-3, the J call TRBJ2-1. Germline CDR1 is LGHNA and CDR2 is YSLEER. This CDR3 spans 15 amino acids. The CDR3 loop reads CASSQESSRYNEQFF.

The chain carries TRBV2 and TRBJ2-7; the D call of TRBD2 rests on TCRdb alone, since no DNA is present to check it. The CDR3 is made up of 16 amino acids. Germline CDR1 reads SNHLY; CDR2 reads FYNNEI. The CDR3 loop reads CASSGTPREEVYEQYF.

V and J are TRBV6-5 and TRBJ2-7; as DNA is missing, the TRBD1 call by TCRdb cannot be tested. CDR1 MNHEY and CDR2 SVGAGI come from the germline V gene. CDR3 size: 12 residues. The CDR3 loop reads CASSYDRVEQYF.

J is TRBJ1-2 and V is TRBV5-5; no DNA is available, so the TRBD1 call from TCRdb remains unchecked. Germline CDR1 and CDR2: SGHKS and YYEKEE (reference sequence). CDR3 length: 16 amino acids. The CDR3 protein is CASSLYPGQKNYGYTF.

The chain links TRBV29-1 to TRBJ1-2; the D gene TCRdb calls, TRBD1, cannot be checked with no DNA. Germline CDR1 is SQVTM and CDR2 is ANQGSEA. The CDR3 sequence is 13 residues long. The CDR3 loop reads CSVQTPGVYGYTF.

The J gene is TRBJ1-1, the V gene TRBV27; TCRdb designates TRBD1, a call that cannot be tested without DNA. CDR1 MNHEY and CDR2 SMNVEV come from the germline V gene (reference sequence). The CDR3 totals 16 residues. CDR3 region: CASSPLPGTGNTEAFF.

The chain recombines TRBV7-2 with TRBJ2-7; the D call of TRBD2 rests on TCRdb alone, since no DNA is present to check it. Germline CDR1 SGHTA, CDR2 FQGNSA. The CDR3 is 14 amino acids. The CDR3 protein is CASSFLSGPYEQYF.

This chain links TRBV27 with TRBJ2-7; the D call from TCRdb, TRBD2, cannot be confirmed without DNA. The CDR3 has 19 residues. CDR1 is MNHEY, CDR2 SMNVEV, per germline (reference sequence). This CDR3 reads CASSLTASSGRGSPYEQYF.

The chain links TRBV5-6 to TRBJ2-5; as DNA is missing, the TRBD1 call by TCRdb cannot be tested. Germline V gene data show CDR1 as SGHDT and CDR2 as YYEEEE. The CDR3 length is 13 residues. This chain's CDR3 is CASREGIRETQYF.

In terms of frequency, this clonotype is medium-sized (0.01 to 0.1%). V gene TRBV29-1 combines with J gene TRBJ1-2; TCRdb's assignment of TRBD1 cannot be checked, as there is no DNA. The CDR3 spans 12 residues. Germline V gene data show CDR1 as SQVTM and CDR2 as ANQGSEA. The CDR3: CSVVQGIYGYTF.

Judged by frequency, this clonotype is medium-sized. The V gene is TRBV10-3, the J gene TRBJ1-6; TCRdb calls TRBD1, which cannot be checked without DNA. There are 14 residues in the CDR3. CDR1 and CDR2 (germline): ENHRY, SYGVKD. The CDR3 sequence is CAISATGGNSPLHF.